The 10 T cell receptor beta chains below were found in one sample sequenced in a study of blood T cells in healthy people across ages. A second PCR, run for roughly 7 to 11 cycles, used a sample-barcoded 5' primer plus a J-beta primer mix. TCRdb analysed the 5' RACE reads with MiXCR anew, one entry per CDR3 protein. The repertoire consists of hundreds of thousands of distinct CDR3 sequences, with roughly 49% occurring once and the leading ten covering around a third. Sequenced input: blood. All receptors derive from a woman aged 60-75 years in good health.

As DNA, the CDR3 is TGTGCCAGCAGCGGACAGGGAAAGTCGGTCGAGCAGTACTTC. Translated: CASSGQGKSVEQYF. The chain links TRBV11-3 to TRBJ2-7, with 8 bases identical to TRBD1. J gave up 6 bases and V 5 bases, and 9 bases lay outside the gene matches. Germline-derived CDR1 and CDR2 are SGHNT and YENEEA. The CDR3 length is 14 residues.

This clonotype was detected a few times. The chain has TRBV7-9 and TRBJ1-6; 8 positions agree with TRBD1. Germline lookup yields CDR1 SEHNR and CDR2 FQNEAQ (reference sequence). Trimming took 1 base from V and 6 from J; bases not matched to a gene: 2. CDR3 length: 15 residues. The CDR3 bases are TGTGCCAGCAGCTTAGAGACAGGGGTTAATTCACCCCTCCACTTT. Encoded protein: CASSLETGVNSPLHF.

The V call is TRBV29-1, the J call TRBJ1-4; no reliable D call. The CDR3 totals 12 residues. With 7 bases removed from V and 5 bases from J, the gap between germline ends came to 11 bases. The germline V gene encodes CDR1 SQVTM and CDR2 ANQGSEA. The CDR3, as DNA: TGCAGCGCCGAGGGTGGAAATGAAAAACTGTTTTTT. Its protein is CSAEGGNEKLFF.

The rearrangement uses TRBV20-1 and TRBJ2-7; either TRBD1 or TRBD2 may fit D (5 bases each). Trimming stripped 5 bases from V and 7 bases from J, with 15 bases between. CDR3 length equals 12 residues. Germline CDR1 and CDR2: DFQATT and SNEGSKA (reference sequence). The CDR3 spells CSAHGTNNEQYF. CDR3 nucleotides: TGCAGTGCTCATGGGACGAACAATGAGCAGTACTTC.

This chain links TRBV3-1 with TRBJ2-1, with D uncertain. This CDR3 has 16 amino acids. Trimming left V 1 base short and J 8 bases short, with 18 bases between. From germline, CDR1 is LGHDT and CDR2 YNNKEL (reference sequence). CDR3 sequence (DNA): TGTGCCAGCAGCCAAGGGATTAGAGGCAGAGCCCATGAGCAGTTCTTC. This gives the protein CASSQGIRGRAHEQFF.

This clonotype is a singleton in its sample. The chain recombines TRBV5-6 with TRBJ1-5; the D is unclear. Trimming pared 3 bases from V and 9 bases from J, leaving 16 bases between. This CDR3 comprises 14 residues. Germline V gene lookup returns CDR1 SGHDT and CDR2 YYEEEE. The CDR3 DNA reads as TGTGCCAGCAGCTCACGACACCATAGCGGGCCCCAGCATTTT. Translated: CASSSRHHSGPQHF.

CDR3 DNA: TGTGCCACCAGTGACACCGGAGCCGGGGAAAAACTGTTTTTT. It specifies CATSDTGAGEKLFF. The gene calls are TRBV24-1 and TRBJ1-4, with D hard to call. V lost 4 bases to trimming and J lost 8 bases, with 13 bases between them. Germline loops: CDR1 KGHDR, CDR2 SFDVKD. The CDR3 length is 14 residues.

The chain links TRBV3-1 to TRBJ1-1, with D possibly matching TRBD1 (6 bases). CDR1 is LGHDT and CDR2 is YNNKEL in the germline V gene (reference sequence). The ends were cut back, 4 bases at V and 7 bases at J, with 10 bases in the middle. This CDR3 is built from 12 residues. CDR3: CASSPGRGEAFF. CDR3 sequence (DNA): TGTGCCAGCAGCCCAGGCAGGGGTGAAGCTTTCTTT.

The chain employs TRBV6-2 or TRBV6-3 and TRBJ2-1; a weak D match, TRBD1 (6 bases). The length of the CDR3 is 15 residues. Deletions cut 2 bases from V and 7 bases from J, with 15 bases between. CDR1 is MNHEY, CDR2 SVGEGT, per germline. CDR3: CASSYKGHGPNEQFF. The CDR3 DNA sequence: TGTGCCAGCAGTTACAAGGGACACGGACCAAATGAGCAGTTCTTC.

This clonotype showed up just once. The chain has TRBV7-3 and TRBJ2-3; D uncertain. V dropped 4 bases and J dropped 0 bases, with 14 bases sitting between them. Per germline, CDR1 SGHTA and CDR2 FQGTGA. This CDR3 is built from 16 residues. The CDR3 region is CASSYRGRASTDTQYF. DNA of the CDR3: TGTGCCAGCAGCTATAGAGGAAGAGCTAGCACAGATACGCAGTATTTT.